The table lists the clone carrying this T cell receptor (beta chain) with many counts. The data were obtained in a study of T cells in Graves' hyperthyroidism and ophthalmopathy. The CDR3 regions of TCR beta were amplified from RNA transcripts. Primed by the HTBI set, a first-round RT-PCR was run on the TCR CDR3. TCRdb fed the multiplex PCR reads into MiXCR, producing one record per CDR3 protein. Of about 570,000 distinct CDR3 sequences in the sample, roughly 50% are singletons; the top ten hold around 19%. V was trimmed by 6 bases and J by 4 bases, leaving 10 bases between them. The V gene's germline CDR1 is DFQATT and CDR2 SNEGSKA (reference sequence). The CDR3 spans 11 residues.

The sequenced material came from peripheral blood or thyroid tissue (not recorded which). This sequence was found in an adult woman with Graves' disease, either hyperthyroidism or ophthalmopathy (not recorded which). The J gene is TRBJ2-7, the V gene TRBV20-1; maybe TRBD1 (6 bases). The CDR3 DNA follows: TGCAGTGCCGAGACAGGTTACGAGCAGTACTTC. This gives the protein CSAETGYEQYF.